The present T cell receptor (beta chain) was sequenced within a study of blood T cell repertoires in COVID-19. Whole-study context: PBMCs, B-cell-depleted T cells, or T cells were the source of the cDNA or gDNA that made up the material.

Trimming pared 1 base from V and 4 bases from J, leaving 10 bases between. Germline assignment: CDR1 SGHTA and CDR2 FQGNSA. CDR3 length: 15 residues. Per the original methods: Estimation of nucleated cell counts was performed using reference gene primer amplification. The method was immunoSEQ multiplex PCR; TCRdb's version includes in-frame clones alone and lacks a portion of them. The V and J calls and clone size were taken over from that table, and D and trimming were inferred from the DNA. The sample lists 310,000 or so clones, about nine tenths occurring once. Material: peripheral blood. The origin of this receptor is a woman in her fifties or sixties who had recovered from COVID-19. The chain uses TRBV7-2 and TRBJ1-4; no clear D. The CDR3 sequence: CASSLVAAGNEKLFF. CDR3 coding DNA: TGTGCCAGCAGCTTAGTGGCGGCGGGTAATGAAAAACTGTTTTTT.